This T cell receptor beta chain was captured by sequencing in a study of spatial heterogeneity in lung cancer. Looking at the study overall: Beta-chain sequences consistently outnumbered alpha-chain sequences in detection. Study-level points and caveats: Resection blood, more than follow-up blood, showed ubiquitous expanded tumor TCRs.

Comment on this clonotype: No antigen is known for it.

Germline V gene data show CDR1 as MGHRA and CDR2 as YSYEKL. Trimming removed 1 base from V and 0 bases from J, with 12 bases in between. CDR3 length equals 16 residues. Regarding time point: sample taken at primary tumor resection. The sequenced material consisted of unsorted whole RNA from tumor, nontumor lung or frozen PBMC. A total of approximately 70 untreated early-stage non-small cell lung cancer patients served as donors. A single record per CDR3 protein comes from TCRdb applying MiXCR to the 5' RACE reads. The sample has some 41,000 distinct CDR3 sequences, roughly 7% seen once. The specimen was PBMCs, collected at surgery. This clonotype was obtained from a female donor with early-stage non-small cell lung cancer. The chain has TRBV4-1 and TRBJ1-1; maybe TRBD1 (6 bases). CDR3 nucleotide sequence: TGCGCCAGCAGCCAAGCGTCCGGGACAATGAACACTGAAGCTTTCTTT. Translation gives CASSQASGTMNTEAFF.